This T cell receptor (beta chain) was recovered during a study of blood T cell repertoires in COVID-19. The wider study: Whether acute or convalescent, the COVID-19 samples came from the United States, Italy and Spain. PBMCs, B-cell-depleted T cells, or T cells were the source of the cDNA or gDNA that made up the material.

How the authors handled the data: Amplifying reference gene primers gave estimates of nucleated cell counts. Using immunoSEQ multiplex PCR, the repertoire was profiled, and TCRdb retains in-frame clones only, with some absent. V and J calls and clone size come straight from that table; D and trimming were deduced from the DNA. The table lists fewer than 120,000 clones, 88% of them singletons. The length of the CDR3 is 14 residues. V was pared by 5 bases and J by 6 bases, with 7 bases of the junction left unmatched. Per germline, CDR1 MDHEN and CDR2 SYDVKM. The sample was peripheral blood. The gene calls are TRBV28 and TRBJ1-2; the match to TRBD1 covers 9 bases. The origin of this receptor is a woman aged 50 to 65 with acute or convalescent COVID-19. CDR3 bases: TGTGCCAGCAGTACCTTGACAGGGGGAAATGGCTACACCTTC. It yields the protein CASSTLTGGNGYTF.